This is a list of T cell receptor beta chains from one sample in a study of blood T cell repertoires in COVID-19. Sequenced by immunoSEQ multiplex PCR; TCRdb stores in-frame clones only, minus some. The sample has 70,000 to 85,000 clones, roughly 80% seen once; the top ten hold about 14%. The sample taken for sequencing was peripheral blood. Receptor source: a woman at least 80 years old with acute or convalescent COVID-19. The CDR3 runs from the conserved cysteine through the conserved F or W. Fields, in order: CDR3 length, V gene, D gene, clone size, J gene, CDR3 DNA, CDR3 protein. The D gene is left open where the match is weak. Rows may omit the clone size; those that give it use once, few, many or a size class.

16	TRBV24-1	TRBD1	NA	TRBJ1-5	TGTGCCACCAGTGATCCAGGACAGGCGGTCCATCAGCCCCAGCATTTT	CATSDPGQAVHQPQHF
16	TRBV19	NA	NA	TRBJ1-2	TGTGCCAGTAGTTTTATGGGGCAGAAAGATAACTATGGCTACACCTTC	CASSFMGQKDNYGYTF
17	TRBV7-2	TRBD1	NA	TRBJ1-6	TGTGCCAGCAGCTCAAAGACAGGGGGCTTCCATAATTCACCCCTCCACTTT	CASSSKTGGFHNSPLHF
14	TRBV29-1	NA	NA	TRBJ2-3	TGCAGCGTACGACAGATCTCTAGCACAGATACGCAGTATTTT	CSVRQISSTDTQYF
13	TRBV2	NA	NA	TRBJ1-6	TGTGCCAGCTATTTCGGGGGGAATTCACCCCTCCACTTT	CASYFGGNSPLHF
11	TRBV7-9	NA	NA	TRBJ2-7	TGTGCCAGCAGCCCCTACGAGGAGCAGTACTTC	CASSPYEEQYF
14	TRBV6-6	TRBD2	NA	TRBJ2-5	TGTGCCAGCACACCAGCGGGGACCCAAGAGACCCAGTACTTC	CASTPAGTQETQYF
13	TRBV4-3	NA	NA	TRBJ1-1	TGCGCCAGCAGCCAAGATGCAGGAACCGAAGCTTTCTTT	CASSQDAGTEAFF
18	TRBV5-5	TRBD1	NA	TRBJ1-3	TGTGCCAGCAGTAGCTTTGGGGGGACAGGGAAGACTGGAAACACCATATATTTT	CASSSFGGTGKTGNTIYF
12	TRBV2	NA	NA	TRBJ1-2	TGTGCCAGCAGACCCGGGGGCTATGGCTACACCTTC	CASRPGGYGYTF
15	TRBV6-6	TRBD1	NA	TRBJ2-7	TGTGCCAGCAGTTACCCCGGGACAGATAGATACGAGCAGTACTTC	CASSYPGTDRYEQYF
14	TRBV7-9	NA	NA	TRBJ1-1	TGTGCCAGCAGCTTACGTCAGGTGAACACTGAAGCTTTCTTT	CASSLRQVNTEAFF
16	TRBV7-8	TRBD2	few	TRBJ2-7	TGTGCCAGCAGCTTCGAACCGGGACTAGCGGCCTACGAGCAGTACTTC	CASSFEPGLAAYEQYF
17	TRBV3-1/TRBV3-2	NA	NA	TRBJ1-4	TGTGCCAGCAGCCAAGATATTCAGGCCCCAACTAATGAAAAACTGTTTTTT	CASSQDIQAPTNEKLFF
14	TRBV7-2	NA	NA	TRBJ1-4	TGTGCCAGCAGCTTAGTTCAGGGGCGACAAAAACTGTTTTTT	CASSLVQGRQKLFF
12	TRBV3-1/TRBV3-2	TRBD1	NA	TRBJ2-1	TGTGCCAGCAGCCTCCACAGGGGCAGTGAGGTCTTC	CASSLHRGSEVF
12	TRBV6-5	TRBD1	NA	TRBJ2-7	TGTGCCAGCAGTCAGGGGGCCTACGAGCAGTACTTC	CASSQGAYEQYF
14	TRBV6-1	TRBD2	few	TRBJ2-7	TGTGCCAGCAGTCAAGCAGCGGGAGCCTACGAGCAGTACTTC	CASSQAAGAYEQYF
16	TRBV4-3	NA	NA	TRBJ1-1	TGCGCCAGCAGCCAAGACCCGCAGATAATGAACACTGAAGCTTTCTTT	CASSQDPQIMNTEAFF
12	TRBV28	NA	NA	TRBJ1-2	TGTGCCAGCAGTCCGAGCTTCTATGGCTACACCTTC	CASSPSFYGYTF
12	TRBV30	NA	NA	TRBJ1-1	TGTGCCTTGAGGGCCCAATCCACTGAAGCTTTCTTT	CALRAQSTEAFF
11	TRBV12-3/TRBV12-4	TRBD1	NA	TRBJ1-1	TGTGCCAGCAGTCAGGGGGCCGAAGCTTTCTTT	CASSQGAEAFF
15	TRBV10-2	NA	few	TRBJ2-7	TGCGCCAGCCCGTTCTTTCTTCTAGCGACCTACGAGCAGTACTTC	CASPFFLLATYEQYF
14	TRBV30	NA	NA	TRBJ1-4	TGTGCCTGGAGTGTGGGTTTCGTCGGGGGGGGACCGTTTTTT	CAWSVGFVGGGPFF
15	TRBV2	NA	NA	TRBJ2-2	TGTGCCAGCAGTGATCACAGGATGAACACCGGGGAGCTGTTTTTT	CASSDHRMNTGELFF
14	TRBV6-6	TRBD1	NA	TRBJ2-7	TGTGCCAGCAGTTACGGGACAGGGTTGGGGGAGCAGTACTTC	CASSYGTGLGEQYF
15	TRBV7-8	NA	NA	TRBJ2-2	TGTGCCAGCAGCTTAGTGATTCAGAGGGCCGGGGAGCTGTTTTTT	CASSLVIQRAGELFF
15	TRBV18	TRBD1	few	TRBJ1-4	TGTGCCAGCTCACCTCAAGGACAGGGAAATGAAAAACTGTTTTTT	CASSPQGQGNEKLFF
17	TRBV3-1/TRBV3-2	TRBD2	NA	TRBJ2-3	TGTGCCAGCAGCCAATTCATAAGCGGGGGGCTTACAGATACGCAGTATTTT	CASSQFISGGLTDTQYF
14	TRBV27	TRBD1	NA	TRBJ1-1	TGTGCCAGCAGTTCGAGGACAGGAAACACTGAAGCTTTCTTT	CASSSRTGNTEAFF
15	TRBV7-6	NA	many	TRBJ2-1	TGTGCCAGCAGCTTAGACCCGAGCGGGCAATATGAGCAGTTCTTC	CASSLDPSGQYEQFF
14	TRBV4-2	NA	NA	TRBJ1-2	TGTGCCAGCAGCTCCTCGGGGAGGGGAGATGGCTACACCTTC	CASSSSGRGDGYTF
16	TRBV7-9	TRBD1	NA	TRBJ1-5	TGTGCCAGCAGCTCCATTGACAGGGGGCGGAATCAGCCCCAGCATTTT	CASSSIDRGRNQPQHF
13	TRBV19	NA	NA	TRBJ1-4	TGTGCCAGTAGTACCAGACATTCTGAAAAACTGTTTTTT	CASSTRHSEKLFF
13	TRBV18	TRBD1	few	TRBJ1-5	TGTGCCAGCTCCCTGGGACAGAATCAGCCCCAGCATTTT	CASSLGQNQPQHF
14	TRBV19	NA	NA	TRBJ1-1	TGTGCCAGTAGAAGGGGCCCATTGGGCACTGAAGCTTTCTTT	CASRRGPLGTEAFF
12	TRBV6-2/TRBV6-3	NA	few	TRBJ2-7	TGTGCCAGCAGCAGGGGGGGCTACGAGCAGTACTTC	CASSRGGYEQYF
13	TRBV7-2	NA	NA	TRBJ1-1	TGTGCCAGCAGCTTAGGGGCAGCCACTGAAGCTTTCTTT	CASSLGAATEAFF
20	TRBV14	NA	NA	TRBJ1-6	TGTGCCAGCAGCCAAGATTTTCGTGGCGGCTCGAGCTCCTATAATTCACCCCTCCACTTT	CASSQDFRGGSSSYNSPLHF
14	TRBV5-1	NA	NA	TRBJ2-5	TGCGCCAGCAGCTTGGCTGGCAGGGAACGGATCCAGTACTTC	CASSLAGRERIQYF
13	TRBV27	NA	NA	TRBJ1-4	TGTGCCAGCAGTTTAAGCCGGGGTGAAAAACTGTTTTTT	CASSLSRGEKLFF
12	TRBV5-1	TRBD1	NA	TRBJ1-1	TGCGCCAGCAGTCCCGGACAGGGTGAAGCTTTCTTT	CASSPGQGEAFF
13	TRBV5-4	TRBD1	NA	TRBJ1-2	TGTGCCAGCACCGTCAGGGGGCAGGATGGCTACACCTTC	CASTVRGQDGYTF
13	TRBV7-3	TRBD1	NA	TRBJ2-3	TGTGCCAGCAGCTCGGGACAGCTTAATACGCAGTATTTT	CASSSGQLNTQYF
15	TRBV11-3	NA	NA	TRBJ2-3	TGTGCCAGCAGCTTAGCGACAGGTTTCACAGATACGCAGTATTTT	CASSLATGFTDTQYF
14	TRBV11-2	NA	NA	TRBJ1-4	TGTGCCAGCAGCGCAACAGGGAGTAATGAAAAACTGTTTTTT	CASSATGSNEKLFF
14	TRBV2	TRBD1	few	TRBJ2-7	TGTGCCAGCGCCTCCGGGACAGGGCGTGGCGAGCAGTACTTC	CASASGTGRGEQYF
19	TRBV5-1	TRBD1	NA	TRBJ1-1	TGCGCCAGCAGCCGTATGAAACCGGGACAGCATAATGTGGACACTGAAGCTTTCTTT	CASSRMKPGQHNVDTEAFF
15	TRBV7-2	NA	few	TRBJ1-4	TGTGCCAGCAGCTTAGTACGGGAGCCATCGGGAAAACTGTTTTTT	CASSLVREPSGKLFF
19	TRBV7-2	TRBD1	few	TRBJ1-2	TGTGCCAGCAGCTTAGAAGGGAGGGGGACGGGACAGGCTAGGTATGGCTACACCTTC	CASSLEGRGTGQARYGYTF
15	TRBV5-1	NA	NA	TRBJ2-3	TGCGCCAGCAGCTTGACGGGACAAATCACAGATACGCAGTATTTT	CASSLTGQITDTQYF
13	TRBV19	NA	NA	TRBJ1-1	TGTGCCAGTAGTATGCAGGGGCGGACTGAAGCTTTCTTT	CASSMQGRTEAFF
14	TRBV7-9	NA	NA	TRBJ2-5	TGTGCCAGCAGCTTTATGGGGGGGCAGGAGACCCAGTACTTC	CASSFMGGQETQYF
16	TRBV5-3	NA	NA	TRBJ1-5	TGTGCCAGAACCATGCAGGTGTTAGATAGCAATCAGCCCCAGCATTTT	CARTMQVLDSNQPQHF
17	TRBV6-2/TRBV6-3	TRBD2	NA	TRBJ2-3	TGTGCCAGCAGCTTCTTGACCAGCGGGGGTTGGTCAGATACGCAGTATTTT	CASSFLTSGGWSDTQYF
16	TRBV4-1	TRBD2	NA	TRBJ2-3	TGCGCCAGCAGACTTAGAGCGGGGGAGGGCACAGATACGCAGTATTTT	CASRLRAGEGTDTQYF
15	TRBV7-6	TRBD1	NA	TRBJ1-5	TGTGCCAGCAGCATCCGACAGGGGGCTAATCAGCCCCAGCATTTT	CASSIRQGANQPQHF
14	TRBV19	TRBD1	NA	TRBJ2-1	TGTGCCAGTAGACCGGGACAGGTCGCGGGAGAGCAGTTCTTC	CASRPGQVAGEQFF
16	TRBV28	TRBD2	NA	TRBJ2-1	TGTGCCAGCAGTTTTTGGACTAGCGGGGGGTACAATGAGCAGTTCTTC	CASSFWTSGGYNEQFF